Listed below are T cell receptor beta chains from one sample, sequenced in a study of blood T cell repertoires in COVID-19. TCRdb's copy holds only in-frame clones and misses some; the assay was immunoSEQ multiplex PCR. The sample lists approximately 110,000 clones; just over 70% were seen once. Sequenced material: peripheral blood. These receptors came from a human donor with acute or convalescent COVID-19. The donor label of this sample is uncertain. Each CDR3 is given with its conserved first and last residue. A D gene is named only where the DNA matches it firmly. Clone sizes are given selectively: once, few, many, or a class where the clone is expanded.

D	V	J	size	CDR3	DNA
-	TRBV5-1	TRBJ1-4	-	CASSLDPRDQLFF	TGCGCCAGCAGCTTGGACCCTCGGGATCAACTGTTTTTT
TRBD1	TRBV27	TRBJ2-1	-	CASSTRQGYNEQFF	TGTGCCAGCAGTACGAGACAGGGGTACAATGAGCAGTTCTTC
-	TRBV5-5	TRBJ1-5	-	CASSLDGSGGGQPQHF	TGTGCCAGCAGCTTGGACGGGTCGGGTGGTGGTCAGCCCCAGCATTTT
TRBD1	TRBV20-1	TRBJ1-2	-	CSAEADREHTF	TGCAGTGCGGAGGCGGACAGGGAACACACCTTC
-	TRBV12-3/TRBV12-4	TRBJ1-1	-	CASSQGSDTEAFF	TGTGCCAGCAGTCAGGGGAGCGACACTGAAGCTTTCTTT
-	TRBV19	TRBJ2-3	once	CASSLPGTLTDTQYF	TGTGCCAGTAGTCTTCCCGGGACACTCACAGATACGCAGTATTTT
-	TRBV3-1/TRBV3-2	TRBJ2-3	many	CASSQAGGRADTQYF	TGTGCCAGCAGCCAAGCGGGGGGCAGGGCAGATACGCAGTATTTT
TRBD1	TRBV6-6	TRBJ1-1	few	CASSQPGQGLNTEAFF	TGTGCCAGCAGTCAACCGGGACAGGGTCTGAACACTGAAGCTTTCTTT
TRBD1	TRBV5-4	TRBJ2-5	-	CASSLGTGDTPQYF	TGTGCCAGCAGCTTAGGGACAGGGGACACCCCCCAGTACTTC
TRBD1	TRBV19	TRBJ1-6	few	CASSATGVSPLHF	TGTGCCAGTAGTGCCACAGGGGTTTCACCCCTCCACTTT
-	TRBV15	TRBJ2-6	-	CATSKGGSGANVLTF	TGTGCCACCAGCAAGGGGGGGTCTGGGGCCAACGTCCTGACTTTC
TRBD1	TRBV6-5	TRBJ1-1	-	CASRYLQGGAFF	TGTGCCAGCAGATACCTACAGGGGGGAGCTTTCTTT
-	TRBV18	TRBJ1-5	-	CASSPGSDQPQHF	TGTGCCAGCTCACCGGGGAGCGATCAGCCCCAGCATTTT
TRBD2	TRBV7-2	TRBJ2-5	-	CASSDGTKRETQYF	TGTGCCAGCAGCGACGGGACTAAACGGGAGACCCAGTACTTC
-	TRBV12-3/TRBV12-4	TRBJ1-2	-	CASSFGGNGYTF	TGTGCCAGCAGTTTTGGCGGAAATGGCTACACCTTC
-	TRBV24-1	TRBJ2-3	-	CATSRGYSDTQYF	TGTGCCACCAGCAGAGGATATTCAGATACGCAGTATTTT
TRBD1	TRBV3-1/TRBV3-2	TRBJ1-5	-	CASSLGQERRNQPQHF	TGTGCCAGCAGCCTCGGACAGGAACGTAGGAATCAGCCCCAGCATTTT
-	TRBV3-1/TRBV3-2	TRBJ2-5	once	CASSQDRRGRVQETQYF	TGTGCCAGCAGCCAAGATAGGAGGGGCCGGGTTCAAGAGACCCAGTACTTC
-	TRBV5-6	TRBJ1-1	-	CASSFTDRNTEAFF	TGTGCCAGCAGCTTTACGGACAGGAACACTGAAGCTTTCTTT
-	TRBV24-1	TRBJ2-5	-	CATSVLTQYF	TGTGCCACCAGTGTTCTGACCCAGTACTTC
-	TRBV2	TRBJ1-6	-	CASHARDRNSPLHF	TGTGCCAGCCATGCTCGGGATCGAAATTCACCCCTCCACTTT
-	TRBV23-1	TRBJ1-6	-	CASSQAPAGSSYNSPLHF	TGCGCCAGCAGTCAAGCCCCCGCGGGTAGCTCCTATAATTCACCCCTCCACTTT
TRBD1	TRBV28	TRBJ1-2	-	CASSHSGTEANYGYTF	TGTGCCAGCAGTCATTCCGGGACAGAAGCTAACTATGGCTACACCTTC
TRBD1	TRBV6-6	TRBJ1-2	few	CASSFTGAGGYTF	TGTGCCAGCAGCTTCACAGGGGCGGGTGGCTACACCTTC
-	TRBV7-8	TRBJ2-5	-	CASSLELAGGQTQYF	TGTGCCAGCAGCTTAGAACTAGCCGGGGGGCAGACCCAGTACTTC
-	TRBV12-3/TRBV12-4	TRBJ1-5	-	CASSNQGGQPQHF	TGTGCCAGCAGCAACCAGGGCGGTCAGCCCCAGCATTTT
TRBD1	TRBV27	TRBJ2-3	once	CASSKRQGTDTQYF	TGTGCCAGCAGTAAAAGACAGGGGACAGATACGCAGTATTTT
-	TRBV6-5	TRBJ2-1	few	CASSLSGGLNNEQFF	TGTGCCAGCAGTCTCTCCGGGGGGCTAAATAATGAGCAGTTCTTC
TRBD2	TRBV5-1	TRBJ2-1	-	CASSLEIAGGGYNEQFF	TGCGCCAGCAGCTTGGAAATTGCGGGGGGCGGTTACAATGAGCAGTTCTTC
-	TRBV5-6	TRBJ1-6	once	CASSGRDWGSPLHF	TGTGCCAGCAGCGGCAGGGACTGGGGTTCACCCCTCCACTTT
-	TRBV7-2	TRBJ1-5	once	CASSLRQGDNQPQHF	TGTGCCAGCAGCTTGCGTCAAGGGGACAATCAGCCCCAGCATTTT
TRBD1	TRBV5-1	TRBJ2-2	-	CASRLRQGSTGELFF	TGCGCCAGCAGACTCCGACAGGGAAGCACCGGGGAGCTGTTTTTT